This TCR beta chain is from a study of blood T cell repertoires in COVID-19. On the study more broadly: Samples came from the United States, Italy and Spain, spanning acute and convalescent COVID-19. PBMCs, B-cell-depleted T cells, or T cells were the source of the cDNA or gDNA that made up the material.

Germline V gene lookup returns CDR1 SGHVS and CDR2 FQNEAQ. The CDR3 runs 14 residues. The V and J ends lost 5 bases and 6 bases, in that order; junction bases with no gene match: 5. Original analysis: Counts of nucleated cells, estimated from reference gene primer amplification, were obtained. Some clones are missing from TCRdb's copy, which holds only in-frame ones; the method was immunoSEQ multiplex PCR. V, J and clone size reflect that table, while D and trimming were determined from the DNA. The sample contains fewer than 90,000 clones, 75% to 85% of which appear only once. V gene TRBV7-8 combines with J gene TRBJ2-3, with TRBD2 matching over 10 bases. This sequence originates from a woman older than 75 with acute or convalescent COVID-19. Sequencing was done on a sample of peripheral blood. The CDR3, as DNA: TGTGCCAGCAGCCTAGGACTAGCGGTGGATACGCAGTATTTT. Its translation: CASSLGLAVDTQYF. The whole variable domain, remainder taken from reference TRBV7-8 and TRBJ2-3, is GAGVSQSPRYKVAKRGQDVALRCDPISGHVSLFWYQQALGQGPEFLTYFQNEAQLDKSGLPSDRFFAERPEGSVSTLKIQRTQQEDSAVYLCASSLGLAVDTQYFGPGTRLTVL.